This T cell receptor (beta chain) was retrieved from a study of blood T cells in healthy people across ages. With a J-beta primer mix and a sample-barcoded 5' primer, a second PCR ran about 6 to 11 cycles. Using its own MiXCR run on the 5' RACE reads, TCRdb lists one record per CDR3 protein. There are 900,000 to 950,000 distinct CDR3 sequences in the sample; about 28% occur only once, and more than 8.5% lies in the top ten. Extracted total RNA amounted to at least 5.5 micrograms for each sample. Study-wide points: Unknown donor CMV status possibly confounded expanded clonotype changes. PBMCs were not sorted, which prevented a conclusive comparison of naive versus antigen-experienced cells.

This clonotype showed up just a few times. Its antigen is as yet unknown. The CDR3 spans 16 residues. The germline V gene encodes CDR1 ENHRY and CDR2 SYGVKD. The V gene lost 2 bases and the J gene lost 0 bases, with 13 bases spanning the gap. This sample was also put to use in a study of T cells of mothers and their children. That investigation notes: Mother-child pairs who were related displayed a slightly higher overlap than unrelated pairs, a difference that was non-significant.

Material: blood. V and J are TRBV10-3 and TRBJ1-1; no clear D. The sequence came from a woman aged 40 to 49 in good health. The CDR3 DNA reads TGTGCCATCAGTGAGCCCGGACTAACCCTGAACACTGAAGCTTTCTTT. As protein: CAISEPGLTLNTEAFF.